This paragraph reports one T cell receptor (beta chain). The sample comes from a study of OX40 agonist ivuxolimab in advanced cancers. Data came from immunoSEQ multiplex PCR; TCRdb stores just in-frame clones and leaves some out. The table shows around 36,000 clones, with 80% to 85% occurring only once. Anyone with autoimmune disease history or systemic immunosuppression was excluded. This TCR came from an adult with an advanced solid tumor such as melanoma, head and neck, liver or kidney cancer. The sample was CD4+ or CD8+ T cells sorted from blood, taken in a trial of the OX40 agonist ivuxolimab.

DNA for the CDR3: TGTGCCAGCAGAGAGGCTCCCACCATATATTTT. Translated, it gives CASREAPTIYF. The chain recombines TRBV2 with TRBJ1-3; D uncertain. The V gene's germline CDR1 is SNHLY and CDR2 FYNNEI. V was cut by 6 bases and J by 9 bases, with 9 bases left in between. The CDR3 spans 11 residues.